The 7 T cell receptor beta chains below come from one sample, sequenced in a study of blood T cells in healthy people across ages. A second roughly 6 to 12 cycle PCR used barcoded and J-beta primers. TCRdb analysed the 5' RACE reads with MiXCR anew, one entry per CDR3 protein. The sample yields 1,500,000 or so distinct CDR3 sequences, approximately 59% seen once. The material sequenced was blood. These receptors came from a man aged 18-30 years in good health.

V is TRBV5-5 and J is TRBJ1-6; tentatively, D is TRBD1 (5 bases). Deletions cut 2 bases from V and 6 bases from J, with 12 bases between. In germline, CDR1 is SGHKS, CDR2 YYEKEE (reference sequence). The CDR3 runs to 15 residues. The CDR3 here is CASSLSVGANSPLHF. CDR3 nucleotides: TGTGCCAGCAGCTTAAGCGTTGGGGCTAATTCACCCCTCCACTTT.

The chain joins TRBV5-1 to TRBJ2-1; no reliable D call. Germline V gene data show CDR1 as SGHRS and CDR2 as YFSETQ. The CDR3 has 15 residues. The germline V and J ends were trimmed by 1 base and 3 bases, with 11 bases remaining between them. In DNA form, the CDR3 reads TGCGCCAGCAGCTTGTTATCCGAACACTACAATGAGCAGTTCTTC. The encoded protein is CASSLLSEHYNEQFF.

For the CDR3, the DNA is TGCGCCAGCAGCCACATGGACTCCTACAATGAGCAGTTCTTC. As protein: CASSHMDSYNEQFF. This chain connects TRBV5-1 to TRBJ2-1; D is ambiguous. The V gene lost 4 bases and the J gene lost 0 bases, with 8 bases spanning the gap. Germline CDR1 SGHRS, CDR2 YFSETQ. This CDR3 is built from 14 residues. The full variable domain, with the rest looked up from reference TRBV5-1 and TRBJ2-1, is KAGVTQTPRYLIKTRGQQVTLSCSPISGHRSVSWYQQTPGQGLQFLFEYFSETQRNKGNFPGRFSGRQFSNSRSEMNVSTLELGDSALYLCASSHMDSYNEQFFGPGTRLTVL.

The chain couples TRBV12-3 or TRBV12-4 to TRBJ1-1; the match to TRBD1 covers 7 bases. J was trimmed by 1 base and V by 3 bases; bases with no gene match: 14. This CDR3 region has 18 residues. The DNA of the CDR3 is TGTGCCAGCAGTTTTGGGCGTGGAGGAGGGGGCTGGAACACTGAAGCTTTCTTT. Amino acids: CASSFGRGGGGWNTEAFF.

V and J are TRBV13 and TRBJ2-1; 8 positions agree with TRBD1. The J call is doubtful: the DNA matches TRBJ2-7 better. Germline V gene lookup returns CDR1 PRHDT and CDR2 FYEKMQ (reference sequence). There are 15 residues in the CDR3. The CDR3 sequence is CASSLRGRGYNEQYF. CDR3 sequence (DNA): TGTGCCAGCAGTCTCAGGGGGCGTGGGTACAATGAGCAGTACTTC.

The rearrangement joins TRBV20-1 to TRBJ2-1; no clear D gene. Germline V lookup: CDR1 DFQATT, CDR2 SNEGSKA (reference sequence). CDR3 length: 11 residues. Trimming left V 2 bases short and J 7 bases short, with 6 bases between. CDR3 DNA sequence: TGCAGTGCTAGATTTGTAAATGAGCAGTTCTTC. Translation: CSARFVNEQFF.

This chain connects TRBV18 to TRBJ1-4; D call uncertain. Germline lookup yields CDR1 KGHSH and CDR2 LQKENI. This CDR3 has 15 residues. Trimming removed 3 bases at V and 8 bases at J, with 16 bases between. This chain's CDR3 is CASSPRAWEDEKLFF. DNA for the CDR3: TGTGCCAGCTCACCGCGGGCCTGGGAGGACGAAAAACTGTTTTTT.